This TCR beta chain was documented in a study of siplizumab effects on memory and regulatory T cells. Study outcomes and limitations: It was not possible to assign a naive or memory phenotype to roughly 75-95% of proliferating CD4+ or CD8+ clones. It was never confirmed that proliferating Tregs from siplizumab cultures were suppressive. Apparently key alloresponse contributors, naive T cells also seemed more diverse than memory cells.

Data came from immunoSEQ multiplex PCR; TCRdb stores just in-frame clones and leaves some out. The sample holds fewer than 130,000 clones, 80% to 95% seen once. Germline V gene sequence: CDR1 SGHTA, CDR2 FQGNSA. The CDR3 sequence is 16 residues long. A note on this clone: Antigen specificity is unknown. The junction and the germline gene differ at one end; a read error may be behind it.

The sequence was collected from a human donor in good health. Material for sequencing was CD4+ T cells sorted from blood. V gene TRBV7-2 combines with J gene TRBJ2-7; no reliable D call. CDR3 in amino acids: CASTLRSIGSSYEQYF. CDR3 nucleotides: TGTGCCAGCACCTTAAGGAGTATCGGAAGCTCCTACGAGCAGTACTTC.